A single sample is the source of the 24 T cell receptor beta chains below, sequenced in a study of human T cells and chemical hapten exposure. MiXCR, applied by TCRdb to the RACE reads, yields one record per CDR3 protein. Seen here are under 300,000 distinct CDR3 sequences, 8.6% observed once, and the top ten hold roughly 2.5%. Time point indicated: pre-sensitization, week 0. Treatment meaning: therapeutic diphenylcyclopropenone sensitization with weekly scalp DPC. Here the sequenced sample was whole blood, taken in connection with sensitization to the hapten diphenylcyclopropenone (DPC). The receptors originated from a woman aged 40 to 55 with alopecia areata. Some clones in this sample may be carry-over from other donors' samples.

The chain couples TRBV5-1 to TRBJ2-2; tentative D call: TRBD1 (6 bases). V was pared by 1 base and J by 4 bases, with 11 bases between. The CDR3 spans 15 residues. The V gene's germline CDR1 is SGHRS and CDR2 YFSETQ. This chain's CDR3 is CASSLTRGTTGELFF. Written as DNA, the CDR3 is TGCGCCAGCAGCTTGACGAGGGGGACCACCGGGGAGCTGTTTTTT.

This clonotype turned up a few times. V usage is TRBV28 and J usage is TRBJ1-1; D is uncertain. There are 16 residues in the CDR3. CDR1 is MDHEN and CDR2 is SYDVKM in the germline V gene. Trimming cost V 4 bases and J 0 bases, with 15 bases left between them. This CDR3 reads CASSSLIGELNTEAFF. DNA of the CDR3: TGTGCCAGCAGTTCGCTCATCGGGGAGCTGAACACTGAAGCTTTCTTT.

This clonotype was counted only a few times. The J gene is TRBJ2-3, the V gene TRBV3-1; 15 nucleotides agree with TRBD2. The CDR3 is 18 amino acids. The germline gives CDR1 LGHDT, CDR2 YNNKEL (reference sequence). J gave up 1 base and V 0 bases, and 2 bases lay outside the gene matches. The CDR3 sequence is CASSQEGLAGGGTDTQYF. The CDR3 DNA sequence: TGTGCCAGCAGCCAAGAAGGACTAGCGGGAGGGGGCACAGATACGCAGTATTTT.

This clonotype has a handful of counts. The chain couples TRBV5-4 to TRBJ2-1; no clear D. The CDR3 extends over 15 amino acids. The V gene lost 1 base and the J gene lost 8 bases, with 16 bases spanning the gap. Germline CDR1 is SGHNT and CDR2 is YYREEE (reference sequence). The DNA of the CDR3 is TGTGCCAGCAGCTTGTCGCGTAGCCCCTTCGATGAGCAGTTCTTC. This encodes CASSLSRSPFDEQFF. Combining the CDR3 with reference TRBV5-4 and TRBJ2-1 gives the whole variable domain ETGVTQSPTHLIKTRGQQVTLRCSSQSGHNTVSWYQQALGQGPQFIFQYYREEENGRGNFPPRFSGLQFPNYSSELNVNALELDDSALYLCASSLSRSPFDEQFFGPGTRLTVL.

This clonotype was picked up many times. The rearrangement links TRBV29-1 to TRBJ2-3; no clear D gene. There are 14 residues in the CDR3. Germline lookup yields CDR1 SQVTM and CDR2 ANQGSEA. V dropped 5 bases and J dropped 0 bases, with 12 bases sitting between them. The CDR3 coding sequence is TGCAGCGTTCTTGGGTCCCCTAGCACAGATACGCAGTATTTT. It specifies CSVLGSPSTDTQYF.

The genes are TRBV27 and TRBJ2-7; 9 bases map to TRBD2. The CDR3 extends over 16 amino acids. Unmatched junction bases numbered 6, after V lost 3 bases and J lost 0 bases. The germline V gene encodes CDR1 MNHEY and CDR2 SMNVEV (reference sequence). CDR3 amino acids: CASSFRTGLASYEQYF. In nucleotides, the CDR3 is TGTGCCAGCAGTTTCCGGACGGGACTAGCCTCCTACGAGCAGTACTTC.

This clonotype occurred a few times. CDR3 protein: CAISVVPGDQPQHF. CDR3 in DNA: TGTGCCATCAGTGTTGTGCCAGGAGATCAGCCCCAGCATTTT. V and J are TRBV10-3 and TRBJ1-5; no clear D. The germline V gene encodes CDR1 ENHRY and CDR2 SYGVKD. V lost 4 bases and J 5 bases, leaving 12 bases between the germline ends. The CDR3 has 14 residues.

The J gene is TRBJ1-4, the V gene TRBV20-1; 9 nucleotides agree with TRBD1. The CDR3 is 15 amino acids. Unmatched junction bases numbered 8, after V lost 3 bases and J lost 6 bases. CDR1 is DFQATT, CDR2 SNEGSKA, per germline (reference sequence). The CDR3: CSARDLRTGDEKLFF. For the CDR3, the DNA is TGCAGTGCTAGGGACCTCCGGACAGGGGATGAAAAACTGTTTTTT.

This clonotype has ten or more counts. The V gene is TRBV28, the J gene TRBJ2-7, with TRBD1 identical over 10 bases. V gave up 2 bases and J gave up 9 bases; unmatched junction bases: 10. Germline V lookup: CDR1 MDHEN, CDR2 SYDVKM. CDR3 length: 15 residues. CDR3 bases: TGTGCCAGCAGTTTACCCGAGACAGGGGGCGTAGGGCAGTACTTC. It is translated as CASSLPETGGVGQYF. Using reference TRBV28 and TRBJ2-7 for the parts outside the CDR3, the full variable domain is DVKVTQSSRYLVKRTGEKVFLECVQDMDHENMFWYRQDPGLGLRLIYFSYDVKMKEKGDIPEGYSVSREKKERFSLILESASTNQTSMYLCASSLPETGGVGQYFGPGTRLTVT.

The rearrangement joins TRBV10-3 to TRBJ2-2; a weak D match, TRBD2 (5 bases). Germline V gene lookup returns CDR1 ENHRY and CDR2 SYGVKD. Between the trimmed V and J ends, which lost 11 bases and 2 bases, there was a span of 9 bases. This CDR3 is built from 12 residues. CDR3 sequence (DNA): TGTGCCCTTCGGGGAAACACCGGGGAGCTGTTTTTT. It codes for CALRGNTGELFF.

This clonotype was seen many times. The chain is built from TRBV7-8 and TRBJ1-4; TRBD1 agrees at 9 bases. V lost 5 bases to trimming and J lost 7 bases; unmatched junction nucleotides: 8. CDR3 length: 15 residues. CDR1 is SGHVS and CDR2 is FQNEAQ in the germline V gene. Here the CDR3 reads CASSQRDRVGEKLFF. CDR3 in DNA: TGTGCCAGCAGCCAGCGGGACAGGGTGGGTGAAAAACTGTTTTTT.

The chain links TRBV7-3 to TRBJ1-5, with TRBD1 matching over 10 bases. J lost 8 bases, V lost 5 bases, and 18 bases had no gene match. The CDR3 consists of 18 residues. Germline V gene data show CDR1 as SGHTA and CDR2 as FQGTGA. CDR3 residues: CASSPPPWGQGRQEPQHF. The CDR3 bases are TGTGCCAGCAGCCCACCGCCGTGGGGACAGGGGCGGCAAGAGCCCCAGCATTTT.

This rearrangement joins TRBV14 to TRBJ2-3; no definite D call. This CDR3 spans 14 amino acids. V was shortened by 5 bases and J by 7 bases, with 16 bases between the two germline ends. Germline V CDR1 and CDR2: SGHDN, FVKESK. In DNA, the CDR3 is TGTGCCAGCAGCTTAAGAGGTGGTCCCAATACGCAGTATTTT. It codes for CASSLRGGPNTQYF.

This clonotype was found a few times. The chain joins TRBV6-2 or TRBV6-3 to TRBJ1-1, with TRBD1 as a possible D gene (5 bases). Germline V CDR1 and CDR2: MNHEY, SVGEGT. The CDR3 spans 16 residues. Trimming removed 6 bases at V and 0 bases at J, with 17 bases between. The CDR3 region is CASSPPQTAMNTEAFF. DNA for the CDR3: TGTGCCAGCAGCCCCCCCCAGACAGCGATGAACACTGAAGCTTTCTTT.

This clonotype was counted ten times or more. The CDR3 loop reads CAISEGGYTEAFF. The CDR3 bases are TGTGCCATCAGTGAAGGGGGGTACACTGAAGCTTTCTTT. The rearrangement links TRBV10-3 to TRBJ1-1, with D maybe TRBD1 (6 bases). The CDR3 spans 13 residues. Trimming removed 3 bases from V and 3 bases from J, with 8 bases in between. The germline gives CDR1 ENHRY, CDR2 SYGVKD.

The chain links TRBV28 to TRBJ2-1; 10 nucleotides match TRBD2. J lost 9 bases, V lost 4 bases, and 15 bases had no gene match. Germline CDR1 and CDR2: MDHEN and SYDVKM. This CDR3 has 17 residues. In DNA, the CDR3 is TGTGCCAGCAGTTATACGACAAATAGCGGGAGGTTCATTGAGCAGTTCTTC. Translation gives CASSYTTNSGRFIEQFF.

Only a few counts were recorded for this clonotype. The chain recombines TRBV7-2 with TRBJ2-1; the D is unclear. Germline CDR1 and CDR2: SGHTA and FQGNSA. The CDR3 sequence is 12 residues long. Trimming left V 7 bases short and J 8 bases short, with 12 bases between. CDR3 sequence reads: CASNLRVHEQFF. As DNA, the CDR3 is TGTGCCAGCAATCTCCGCGTACATGAGCAGTTCTTC.

This clonotype was found a few times. The DNA for the CDR3 is TGTGCCAGCAGCTTAGTTTTATCGGTCGGGGAGCTGTTTTTT. Translation gives CASSLVLSVGELFF. The chain links TRBV11-1 to TRBJ2-2, with D uncertain. The CDR3 is 14 residues long. Germline V CDR1 and CDR2: SGHAT, FQDESV (reference sequence). V shed 1 base and J shed 7 bases, with 10 bases lying between them.

This clonotype was counted only a few times. The genes are TRBV4-3 and TRBJ1-6; D gene uncertain. V shed 4 bases and J shed 1 base, with 8 bases lying between them. The CDR3 contains 15 residues. The germline CDR1 and CDR2 sequences are LGHNA and YSLEER. The CDR3 coding sequence is TGCGCCAGCAGCCCCACGGCTTCCTATAATTCACCCCTCCACTTT. Its translation: CASSPTASYNSPLHF.

The CDR3 coding sequence is TGTGCCAGCAGCTCGGGACAGGGCTTCTACAATGAGCAGTTCTTC. This sequence encodes CASSSGQGFYNEQFF. This chain joins TRBV5-4 and TRBJ2-1; 9 bases line up with TRBD1. Germline values: CDR1 SGHNT, CDR2 YYREEE (reference sequence). The junction had 4 bases not matched to a gene; V was cut back by 3 bases and J by 3 bases. CDR3 length: 15 amino acids. Drawing the rest from reference TRBV5-4 and TRBJ2-1, the complete variable domain is ETGVTQSPTHLIKTRGQQVTLRCSSQSGHNTVSWYQQALGQGPQFIFQYYREEENGRGNFPPRFSGLQFPNYSSELNVNALELDDSALYLCASSSGQGFYNEQFFGPGTRLTVL.

This clonotype was counted only a few times. This rearrangement joins TRBV18 to TRBJ1-5; weak D call: TRBD1 (6 bases). CDR3 length equals 14 residues. Trimming removed 3 bases at V and 5 bases at J, with 11 bases between. CDR1 is KGHSH, CDR2 LQKENI, per germline. CDR3 in amino acids: CASSPSRGDQPQHF. DNA for the CDR3: TGTGCCAGCTCACCCAGTAGGGGGGATCAGCCCCAGCATTTT.

V usage is TRBV6-6 and J usage is TRBJ2-5; 12 bases map to TRBD2. CDR1 and CDR2 from the germline V gene are MNHNY and SVGAGI (reference sequence). The CDR3 contains 17 residues. J was trimmed by 5 bases and V by 2 bases; bases with no gene match: 9. The CDR3 DNA reads as TGTGCCAGCAGTTACAGAGGGCTAGCGGGAGGGGCCGAGACCCAGTACTTC. Translating it yields CASSYRGLAGGAETQYF.

The chain has TRBV10-2 and TRBJ2-2, with TRBD2 identical over 11 bases. This CDR3 is built from 13 residues. Germline loops: CDR1 WSHSY, CDR2 SAAADI. The junction had 1 base not matched to a gene; V was cut back by 7 bases and J by 6 bases. Written as DNA, the CDR3 is TGCGCCAGCAAACTAGCGGGAGCCGGGGAGCTGTTTTTT. This codes for CASKLAGAGELFF.

The rearrangement links TRBV5-1 to TRBJ2-2; D unresolved. The CDR3 totals 15 residues. Germline lookup yields CDR1 SGHRS and CDR2 YFSETQ. Trimming shortened V by 1 base and J by 4 bases, and 11 bases separated the two germline ends. This CDR3 reads CASSLSGAFTGELFF. CDR3 nucleotides: TGCGCCAGCAGCTTGTCGGGCGCGTTCACCGGGGAGCTGTTTTTT.